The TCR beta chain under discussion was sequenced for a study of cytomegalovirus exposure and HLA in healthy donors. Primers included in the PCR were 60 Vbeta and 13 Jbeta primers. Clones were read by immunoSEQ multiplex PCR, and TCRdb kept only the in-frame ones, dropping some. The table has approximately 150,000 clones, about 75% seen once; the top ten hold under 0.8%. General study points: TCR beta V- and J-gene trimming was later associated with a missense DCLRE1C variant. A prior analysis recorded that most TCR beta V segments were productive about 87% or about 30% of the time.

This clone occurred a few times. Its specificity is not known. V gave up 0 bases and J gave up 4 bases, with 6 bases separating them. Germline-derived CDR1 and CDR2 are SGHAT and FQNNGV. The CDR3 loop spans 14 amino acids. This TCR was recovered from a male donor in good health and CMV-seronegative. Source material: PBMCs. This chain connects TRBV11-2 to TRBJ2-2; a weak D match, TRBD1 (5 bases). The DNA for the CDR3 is TGTGCCAGCAGCTTAGACCAGGGCACCGGGGAGCTGTTTTTT. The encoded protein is CASSLDQGTGELFF.